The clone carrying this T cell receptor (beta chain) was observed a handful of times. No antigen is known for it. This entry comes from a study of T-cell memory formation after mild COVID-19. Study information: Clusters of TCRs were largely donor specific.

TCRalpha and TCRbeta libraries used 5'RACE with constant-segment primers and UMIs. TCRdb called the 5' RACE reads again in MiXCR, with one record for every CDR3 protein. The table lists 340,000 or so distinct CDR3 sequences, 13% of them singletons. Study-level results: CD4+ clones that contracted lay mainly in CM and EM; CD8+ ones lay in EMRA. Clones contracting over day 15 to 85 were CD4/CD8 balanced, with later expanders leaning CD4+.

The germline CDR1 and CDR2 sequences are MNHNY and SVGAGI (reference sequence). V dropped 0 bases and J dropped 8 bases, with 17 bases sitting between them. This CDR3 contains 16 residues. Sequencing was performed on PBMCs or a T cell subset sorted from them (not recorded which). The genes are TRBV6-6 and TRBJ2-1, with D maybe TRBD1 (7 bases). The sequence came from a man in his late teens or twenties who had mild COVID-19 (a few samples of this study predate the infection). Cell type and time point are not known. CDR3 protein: CASSYSVQGGLDEQFF. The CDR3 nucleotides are TGTGCCAGCAGTTACTCGGTTCAGGGGGGTCTGGATGAGCAGTTCTTC.